Presented here are 23 T cell receptor beta chains from one specimen sequenced in a study of T cell clonotyping in hematopoietic cell transplantation. Time point: recipient sample about 28 days before transplant, after cytoreduction. Here immunoSEQ multiplex PCR was the method, and the copy in TCRdb shows in-frame clones only, minus some. This table has tens of thousands of clones, 75% to 90% appearing once. The sequenced sample was peripheral blood mononuclear cells, obtained before stem cell transplant. These receptors all come from a man aged 55-75 years with acute myeloid leukemia. Some clones in this sample may be carry-over from other donors' samples.

Only a few counts were recorded for this clone. This sequence joins TRBV15 and TRBJ1-3; D is ambiguous. CDR3 size: 19 residues. Trimming removed 1 base at V and 0 bases at J, with 19 bases between. Germline CDR1 and CDR2: LNHNV and YYDKDF (reference sequence). DNA for the CDR3: TGTGCCACCAGCAGAGTTATAAACCCATCCTCGGGCTCTGGAAACACCATATATTTT. Translating it yields CATSRVINPSSGSGNTIYF.

CDR3 sequence: CAISERDYTDTQYF. The CDR3 coding sequence is TGTGCCATCAGTGAGCGGGACTACACAGATACGCAGTATTTT. The V gene is TRBV10-3, the J gene TRBJ2-3, with 7 bases matching TRBD2. The CDR3 spans 14 residues. Germline-derived CDR1 and CDR2 are ENHRY and SYGVKD. With V trimmed by 2 bases and J by 2 bases, 1 base remained unmatched.

The chain carries TRBV5-6 and TRBJ2-3, with TRBD1 matching 8 bases. Germline values: CDR1 SGHDT, CDR2 YYEEEE. J lost 2 bases, V lost 3 bases, and 5 bases had no gene match. The CDR3 contains 15 residues. The CDR3 DNA is TGTGCCAGCAGCTGGACGGGACAGGCCACAGATACGCAGTATTTT. It encodes CASSWTGQATDTQYF.

The chain recombines TRBV7-2 with TRBJ1-2, with TRBD1 identical over 9 bases. Germline loops: CDR1 SGHTA, CDR2 FQGNSA. V dropped 1 base and J dropped 4; count of bases not matched to a gene: 1. The CDR3 is 14 amino acids. The CDR3 DNA follows: TGTGCCAGCAGCTTAGGGGACAGGGCCTATGGCTACACCTTC. It encodes CASSLGDRAYGYTF.

This clone was picked up one time. The V and J genes are TRBV5-1 and TRBJ2-7; D may correspond to TRBD1 or TRBD2 (6 bases each). The CDR3 covers 15 residues. Trimming stripped 0 bases from V and 1 base from J, with 11 bases between. The V gene's germline CDR1 is SGHRS and CDR2 YFSETQ. This chain's CDR3 is CASSLDRGRSYEQYF. The DNA for the CDR3 is TGCGCCAGCAGCTTGGACCGGGGGCGATCCTACGAGCAGTACTTC.

The chain recombines TRBV29-1 with TRBJ2-7; D gene unclear. The CDR3 has 12 residues. Germline CDR1 is SQVTM and CDR2 is ANQGSEA. V was shortened by 4 bases and J by 1 base, with 8 bases between the two germline ends. This chain's CDR3 is CSVAFPSYEQYF. For the CDR3, the DNA is TGCAGCGTTGCTTTTCCTTCCTACGAGCAGTACTTC.

The chain recombines TRBV30 with TRBJ1-5; unclear D gene. This CDR3 spans 12 amino acids. CDR1 and CDR2 (germline): GTSNPN, SVGIG (reference sequence). Trimming stripped 5 bases from V and 9 bases from J, with 14 bases between. Written as DNA, the CDR3 is TGTGCCTGGGCTACTTCCAATGGGCCCCAGCATTTT. This translates into CAWATSNGPQHF. Based on the CDR3 plus reference TRBV30 and TRBJ1-5, the full variable domain is SQTIHQWPATLVQPVGSPLSLECTVEGTSNPNLYWYRQAAGRGLQLLFYSVGIGQISSEVPQNLSASRPQDRQFILSSKKLLLSDSGFYLCAWATSNGPQHFGDGTRLSIL.

This chain links TRBV2 with TRBJ2-7; D is unclear. V lost 2 bases and J 1 base, leaving 3 bases between the germline ends. Germline-derived CDR1 and CDR2 are SNHLY and FYNNEI. The CDR3 sequence is 12 residues long. CDR3 sequence (DNA): TGTGCCAGCAGTGAATTTTCCTACGAGCAGTACTTC. Its protein is CASSEFSYEQYF. The full variable domain, with the rest looked up from reference TRBV2 and TRBJ2-7, is EPEVTQTPSHQVTQMGQEVILRCVPISNHLYFYWYRQILGQKVEFLVSFYNNEISEKSEIFDDQFSVERPDGSNFTLKIRSTKLEDSAMYFCASSEFSYEQYFGPGTRLTVT.

This clone turned up a few times. The CDR3 DNA sequence: TGTGCCAGCAGCTTTTCTGAATCACCCCTCCACTTT. As protein: CASSFSESPLHF. The chain links TRBV5-4 to TRBJ1-6; no reliable D call. The CDR3 contains 12 residues. Trimming took off 2 bases at V and 10 bases at J, with 7 bases between the two ends. The germline V gene has CDR1 SGHNT and CDR2 YYREEE (reference sequence).

V usage is TRBV6-4 and J usage is TRBJ1-2; tentative D call: TRBD1 (5 bases). The length of the CDR3 is 16 residues. The germline CDR1 and CDR2 sequences are MRHNA and SNTAGT. The V end was cut by 0 bases, the J end by 8 bases, with 19 bases between. In DNA form, the CDR3 reads TGTGCCAGCAGTGACTCATATAATACCGGGAGGGGAGGCTACACCTTC. Its protein is CASSDSYNTGRGGYTF.

This CDR3 reads CASSYGTGGLGYGYTF. The CDR3 DNA follows: TGTGCCAGCAGTTACGGGACAGGGGGTTTGGGCTATGGCTACACCTTC. This rearrangement joins TRBV6-6 to TRBJ1-2; 11 positions agree with TRBD1. The CDR3 totals 16 residues. CDR1 and CDR2 from the germline V gene are MNHNY and SVGAGI (reference sequence). Trimming at V came to 2 bases and at J to 4 bases, leaving 6 bases not matched to a gene.

V and J are TRBV6-5 and TRBJ2-7; TRBD1 matches 7 bases. The CDR3 length is 15 residues. Trimming removed 0 bases from V and 0 bases from J; junction bases left unmatched: 2. Germline CDR1 and CDR2: MNHEY and SVGAGI. The CDR3 DNA is TGTGCCAGCAGTTACTCGACAGGGCCCTCCTACGAGCAGTACTTC. Translated: CASSYSTGPSYEQYF.

The count of this clone is one. The chain recombines TRBV19 with TRBJ2-1; 10 bases are a match to TRBD1. CDR1 is LNHDA, CDR2 SQIVND, per germline (reference sequence). V lost 4 bases to trimming and J lost 5 bases; unmatched junction nucleotides: 5. This CDR3 has 15 residues. The chain's CDR3 is CASSTRDRGNNEQFF. For the CDR3, the DNA is TGTGCCAGTAGTACACGGGACAGGGGAAACAATGAGCAGTTCTTC.

The chain carries TRBV19 and TRBJ1-1; 9 bases are shared with TRBD1. V trimming: 6 bases; J trimming: 4 bases; junction bases outside the gene matches: 9. This CDR3 spans 15 amino acids. CDR1 and CDR2 (germline): LNHDA, SQIVND (reference sequence). The CDR3 nucleotides read TGTGCCAGTAGGGACAGGGGAACTCGTGTCACTGAAGCTTTCTTT. This gives the protein CASRDRGTRVTEAFF. Complete variable domain (other parts from reference TRBV19 and TRBJ1-1): DGGITQSPKYLFRKEGQNVTLSCEQNLNHDAMYWYRQDPGQGLRLIYYSQIVNDFQKGDIAEGYSVSREKKESFPLTVTSAQKNPTAFYLCASRDRGTRVTEAFFGQGTRLTVV.

This clone was found a few times. The V call is TRBV19, the J call TRBJ1-2, with 10 bases matching TRBD1. Germline CDR1 is LNHDA and CDR2 is SQIVND (reference sequence). CDR3 length: 14 amino acids. Losses at the gene ends were 8 bases for V and 3 bases for J; bases not matched to a gene: 6. The CDR3 DNA reads TGTGCCAGTCGCGGGACAGGGGAAGACTATGGCTACACCTTC. Its protein is CASRGTGEDYGYTF.

The chain joins TRBV6-5 to TRBJ2-5; weak D call: TRBD1 (6 bases). Deletions cut 6 bases from V and 3 bases from J, with 11 bases between. This CDR3 region has 13 residues. Germline assignment: CDR1 MNHEY and CDR2 SVGAGI. The CDR3 coding sequence is TGTGCCAGCAGCAGGGGAACAGAAGAGACCCAGTACTTC. This encodes CASSRGTEETQYF.

This clone was seen just once. The rearrangement joins TRBV28 to TRBJ2-5, with D possibly matching TRBD1 (5 bases). The CDR3 length is 15 residues. The V and J ends lost 7 bases and 3 bases respectively, with 18 bases between them. CDR1 is MDHEN and CDR2 is SYDVKM in the germline V gene. The CDR3 is CASTRQLTGEETQYF. CDR3 in DNA: TGTGCCAGCACCAGACAGTTAACAGGAGAAGAGACCCAGTACTTC.

This chain joins TRBV28 and TRBJ2-1, with D possibly matching TRBD2 (8 bases). Germline lookup yields CDR1 MDHEN and CDR2 SYDVKM. The CDR3 is 15 amino acids. V lost 3 bases, J lost 7 bases, and 16 bases lay in between. The CDR3 sequence: CASSFYRGGRNEQFF. The DNA of the CDR3 is TGTGCCAGCAGTTTTTACAGGGGCGGGAGGAATGAGCAGTTCTTC.

The chain is built from TRBV7-3 and TRBJ2-2, with a weak D call TRBD1 (5 bases). The CDR3 covers 17 residues. Trimming left V 5 bases short and J 2 bases short, with 18 bases between. Germline CDR1 and CDR2: SGHTA and FQGTGA. The DNA for the CDR3 is TGTGCCAGCAGCCCCTCTAGGACACTCAGAAACACCGGGGAGCTGTTTTTT. This codes for CASSPSRTLRNTGELFF. Full variable domain (remainder filled in from reference TRBV7-3 and TRBJ2-2): GAGVSQTPSNKVTEKGKYVELRCDPISGHTALYWYRQSLGQGPEFLIYFQGTGAADDSGLPNDRFFAVRPEGSVSTLKIQRTERGDSAVYLCASSPSRTLRNTGELFFGEGSRLTVL.

The V gene is TRBV28, the J gene TRBJ1-5; D possibly corresponds to TRBD1 (5 bases). CDR1 and CDR2 from the germline V gene are MDHEN and SYDVKM. V was trimmed by 4 bases and J by 0 bases, leaving 16 bases between them. The CDR3 has 17 amino acids. In DNA form, the CDR3 reads TGTGCCAGCAGTTCACCTCGGACACGTTATAGCAATCAGCCCCAGCATTTT. It codes for CASSSPRTRYSNQPQHF.

This sequence joins TRBV5-1 and TRBJ1-4; the D is unclear. Germline CDR1 is SGHRS and CDR2 is YFSETQ. Between the trimmed V and J ends, which lost 0 bases and 0 bases, there was a span of 15 bases. The CDR3 has 18 residues. Here the CDR3 reads CASSLATTTPATNEKLFF. The CDR3 DNA sequence: TGCGCCAGCAGCTTGGCCACCACAACACCGGCAACTAATGAAAAACTGTTTTTT.

The chain uses TRBV6-1 and TRBJ2-5, with 12 bases matching TRBD2. CDR3 length equals 14 residues. V lost 7 bases to trimming and J lost 5 bases; unmatched junction nucleotides: 5. Germline V gene lookup returns CDR1 MNHNS and CDR2 SASEGT. The DNA for the CDR3 is TGTGCCAGCAAGGGGGGGACTAGCGGGGAGACCCAGTACTTC. Protein: CASKGGTSGETQYF.

V and J are TRBV30 and TRBJ1-2; D call uncertain. V was shortened by 0 bases and J by 6 bases, with 8 bases between the two germline ends. This CDR3 is 12 amino acids long. Germline V lookup: CDR1 GTSNPN, CDR2 SVGIG (reference sequence). The chain's CDR3 is CAWSVGTDGYTF. CDR3 bases: TGTGCCTGGAGTGTAGGAACCGATGGCTACACCTTC.